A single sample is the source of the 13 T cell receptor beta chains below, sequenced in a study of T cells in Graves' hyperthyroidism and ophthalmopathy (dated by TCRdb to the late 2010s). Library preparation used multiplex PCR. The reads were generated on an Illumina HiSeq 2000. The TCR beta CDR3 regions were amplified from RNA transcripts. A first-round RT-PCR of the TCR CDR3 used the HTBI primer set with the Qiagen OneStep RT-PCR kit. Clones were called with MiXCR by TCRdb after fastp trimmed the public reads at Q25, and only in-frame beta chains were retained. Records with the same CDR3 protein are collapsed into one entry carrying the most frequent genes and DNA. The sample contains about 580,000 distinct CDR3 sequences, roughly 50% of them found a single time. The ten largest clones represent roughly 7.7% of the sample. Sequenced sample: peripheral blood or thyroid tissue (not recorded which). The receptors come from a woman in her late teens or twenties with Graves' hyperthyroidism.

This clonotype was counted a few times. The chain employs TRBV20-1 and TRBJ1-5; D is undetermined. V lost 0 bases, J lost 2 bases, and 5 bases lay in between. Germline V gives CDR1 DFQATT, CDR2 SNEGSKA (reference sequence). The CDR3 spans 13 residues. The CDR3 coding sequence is TGCAGTGCTAGAGATGAAGGCAATCAGCCCCAGCATTTT. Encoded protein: CSARDEGNQPQHF.

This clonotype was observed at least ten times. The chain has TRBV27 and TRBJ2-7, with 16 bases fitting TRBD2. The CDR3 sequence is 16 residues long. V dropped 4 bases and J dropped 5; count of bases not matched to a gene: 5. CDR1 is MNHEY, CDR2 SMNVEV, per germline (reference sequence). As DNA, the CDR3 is TGTGCCAGCAGTTCGGGACTAGCGGGAGGGCCCGACGAGCAGTACTTC. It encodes CASSSGLAGGPDEQYF.

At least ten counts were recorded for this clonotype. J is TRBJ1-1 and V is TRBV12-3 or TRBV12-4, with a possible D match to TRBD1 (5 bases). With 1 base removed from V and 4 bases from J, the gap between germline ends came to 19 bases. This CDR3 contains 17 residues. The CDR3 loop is CASSLDGREVFGTEAFF. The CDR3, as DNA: TGTGCCAGCAGTTTAGATGGCAGGGAAGTGTTCGGCACTGAAGCTTTCTTT.

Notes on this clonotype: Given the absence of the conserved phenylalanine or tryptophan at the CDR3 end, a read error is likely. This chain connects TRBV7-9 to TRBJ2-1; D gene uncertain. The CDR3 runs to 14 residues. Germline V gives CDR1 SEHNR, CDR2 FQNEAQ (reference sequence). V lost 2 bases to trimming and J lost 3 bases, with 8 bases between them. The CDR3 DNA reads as TGTGCCAGCAGCTTATCGTCACTCTACAATGAGCAGTTCCTC. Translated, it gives CASSLSSLYNEQFL.

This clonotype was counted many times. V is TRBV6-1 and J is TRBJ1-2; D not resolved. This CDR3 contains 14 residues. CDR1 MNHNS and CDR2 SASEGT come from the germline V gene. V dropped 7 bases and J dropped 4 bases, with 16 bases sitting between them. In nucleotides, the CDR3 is TGTGCCAGCATCCCAGTCATCCTCTCCTATGGCTACACCTTC. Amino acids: CASIPVILSYGYTF.

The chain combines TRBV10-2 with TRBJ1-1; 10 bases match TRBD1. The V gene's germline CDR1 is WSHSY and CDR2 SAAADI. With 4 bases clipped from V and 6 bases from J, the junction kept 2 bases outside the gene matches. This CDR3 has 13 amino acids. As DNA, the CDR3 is TGCGCCAGCAGTGGGGGACAGGGGTCTGAAGCTTTCTTT. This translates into CASSGGQGSEAFF.

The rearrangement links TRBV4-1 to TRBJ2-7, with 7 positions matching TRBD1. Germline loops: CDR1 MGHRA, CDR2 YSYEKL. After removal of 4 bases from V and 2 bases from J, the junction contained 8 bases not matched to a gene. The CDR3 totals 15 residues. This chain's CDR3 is CASSLLTGITYEQYF. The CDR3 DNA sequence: TGCGCCAGCAGCCTTTTGACAGGGATTACCTACGAGCAGTACTTC.

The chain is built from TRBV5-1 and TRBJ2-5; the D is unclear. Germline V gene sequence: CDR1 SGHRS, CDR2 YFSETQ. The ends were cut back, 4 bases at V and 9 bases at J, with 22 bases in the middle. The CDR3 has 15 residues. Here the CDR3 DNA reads TGCGCCAGCAGCCCGGGTGTTTCCAGCAATCAGCCCCAGTACTTC. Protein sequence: CASSPGVSSNQPQYF.

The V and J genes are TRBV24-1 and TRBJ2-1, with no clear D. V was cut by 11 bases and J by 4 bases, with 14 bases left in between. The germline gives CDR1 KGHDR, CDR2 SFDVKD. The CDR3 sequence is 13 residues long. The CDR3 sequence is CASTPTRYNEQFF. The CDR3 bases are TGTGCCAGCACCCCGACCCGTTACAATGAGCAGTTCTTC.

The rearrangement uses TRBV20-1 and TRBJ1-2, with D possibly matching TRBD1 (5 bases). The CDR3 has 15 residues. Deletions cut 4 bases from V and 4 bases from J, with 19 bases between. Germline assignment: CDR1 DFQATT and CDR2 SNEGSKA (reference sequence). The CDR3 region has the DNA TGCAGTGCTAAAGTTCCCCGAGGGGCGGGCTATGGCTACACCTTC. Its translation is CSAKVPRGAGYGYTF.

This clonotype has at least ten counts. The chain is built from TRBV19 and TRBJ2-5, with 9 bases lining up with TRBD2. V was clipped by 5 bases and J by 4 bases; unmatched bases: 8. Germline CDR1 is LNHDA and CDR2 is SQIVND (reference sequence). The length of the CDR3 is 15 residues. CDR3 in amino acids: CASSVNSGRGETQYF. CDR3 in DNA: TGTGCCAGTAGTGTGAATAGCGGGAGAGGAGAGACCCAGTACTTC. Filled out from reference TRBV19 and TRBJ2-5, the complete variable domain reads DGGITQSPKYLFRKEGQNVTLSCEQNLNHDAMYWYRQDPGQGLRLIYYSQIVNDFQKGDIAEGYSVSREKKESFPLTVTSAQKNPTAFYLCASSVNSGRGETQYFGPGTRLLVL.

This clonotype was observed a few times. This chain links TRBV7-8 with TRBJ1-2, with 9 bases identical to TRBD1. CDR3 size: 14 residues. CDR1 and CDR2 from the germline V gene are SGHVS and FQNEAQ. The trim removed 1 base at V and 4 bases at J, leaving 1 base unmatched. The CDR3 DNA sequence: TGTGCCAGCAGCTTAGGGGGACAGGGCTATGGCTACACCTTC. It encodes CASSLGGQGYGYTF.

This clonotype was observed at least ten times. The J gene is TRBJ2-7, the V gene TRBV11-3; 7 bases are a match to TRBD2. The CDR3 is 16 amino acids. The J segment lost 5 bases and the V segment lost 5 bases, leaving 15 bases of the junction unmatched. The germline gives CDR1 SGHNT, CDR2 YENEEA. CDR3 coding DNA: TGTGCCAGCAGCCCCTCACGGACTAGGACGTTCGACGAGCAGTACTTC. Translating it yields CASSPSRTRTFDEQYF.